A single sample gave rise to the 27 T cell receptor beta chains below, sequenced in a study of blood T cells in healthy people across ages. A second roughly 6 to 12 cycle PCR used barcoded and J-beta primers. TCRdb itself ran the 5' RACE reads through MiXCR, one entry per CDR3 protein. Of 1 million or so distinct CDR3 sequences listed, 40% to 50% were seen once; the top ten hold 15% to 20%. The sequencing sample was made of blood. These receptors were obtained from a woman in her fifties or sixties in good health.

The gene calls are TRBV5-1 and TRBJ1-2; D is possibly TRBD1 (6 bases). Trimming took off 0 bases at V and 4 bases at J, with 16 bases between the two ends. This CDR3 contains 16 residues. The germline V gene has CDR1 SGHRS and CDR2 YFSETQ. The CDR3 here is CASSLAGVQGSYGYTF. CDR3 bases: TGCGCCAGCAGCTTGGCCGGGGTACAGGGCAGCTATGGCTACACCTTC.

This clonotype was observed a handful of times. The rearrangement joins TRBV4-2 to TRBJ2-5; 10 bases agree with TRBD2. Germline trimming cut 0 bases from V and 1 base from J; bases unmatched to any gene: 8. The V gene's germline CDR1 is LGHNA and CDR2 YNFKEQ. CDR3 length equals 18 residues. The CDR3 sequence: CASSQDGGLAGVQETQYF. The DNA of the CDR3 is TGTGCCAGCAGCCAAGATGGCGGGCTAGCGGGAGTCCAAGAGACCCAGTACTTC.

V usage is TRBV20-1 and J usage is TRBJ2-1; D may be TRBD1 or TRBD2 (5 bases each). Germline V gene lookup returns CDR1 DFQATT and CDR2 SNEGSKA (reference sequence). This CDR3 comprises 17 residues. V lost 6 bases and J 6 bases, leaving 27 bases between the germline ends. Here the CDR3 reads CSALPPVGTLLPNEQFF. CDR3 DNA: TGCAGTGCACTCCCTCCGGTGGGGACCCTACTTCCCAATGAGCAGTTCTTC.

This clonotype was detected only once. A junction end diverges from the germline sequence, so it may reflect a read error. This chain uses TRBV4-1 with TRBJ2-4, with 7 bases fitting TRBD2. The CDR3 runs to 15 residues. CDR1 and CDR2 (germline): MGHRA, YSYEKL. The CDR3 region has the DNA TGCGCCAGTAGCCAAGGCGAGCTAGCGGTCAATGAGCAGTACTTC. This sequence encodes CASSQGELAVNEQYF.

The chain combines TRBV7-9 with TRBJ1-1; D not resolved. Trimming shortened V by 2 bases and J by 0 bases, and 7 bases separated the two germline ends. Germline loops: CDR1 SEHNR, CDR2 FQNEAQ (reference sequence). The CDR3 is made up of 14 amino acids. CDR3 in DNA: TGTGCCAGCAGCTTAACAGCAATGAACACTGAAGCTTTCTTT. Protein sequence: CASSLTAMNTEAFF.

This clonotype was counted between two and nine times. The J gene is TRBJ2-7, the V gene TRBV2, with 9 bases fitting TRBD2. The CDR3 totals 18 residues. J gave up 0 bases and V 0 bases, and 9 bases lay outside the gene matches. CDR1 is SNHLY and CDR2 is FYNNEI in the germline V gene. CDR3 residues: CASSEAQTSGYLSYEQYF. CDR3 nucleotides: TGTGCCAGCAGTGAAGCGCAGACTAGCGGATACCTCTCCTACGAGCAGTACTTC.

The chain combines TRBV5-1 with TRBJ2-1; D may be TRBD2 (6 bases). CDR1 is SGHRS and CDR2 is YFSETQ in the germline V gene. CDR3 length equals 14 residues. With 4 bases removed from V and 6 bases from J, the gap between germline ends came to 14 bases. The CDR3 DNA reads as TGCGCCAGCAGCGACACCGGAGGGGTCAATGAGCAGTTCTTC. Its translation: CASSDTGGVNEQFF.

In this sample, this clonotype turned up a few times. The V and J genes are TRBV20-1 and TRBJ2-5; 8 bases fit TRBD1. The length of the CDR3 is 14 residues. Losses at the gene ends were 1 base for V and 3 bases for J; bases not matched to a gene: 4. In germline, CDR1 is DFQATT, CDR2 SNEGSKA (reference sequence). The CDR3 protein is CSARGTGPEETQYF. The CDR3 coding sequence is TGCAGTGCTAGAGGGACAGGGCCCGAAGAGACCCAGTACTTC.

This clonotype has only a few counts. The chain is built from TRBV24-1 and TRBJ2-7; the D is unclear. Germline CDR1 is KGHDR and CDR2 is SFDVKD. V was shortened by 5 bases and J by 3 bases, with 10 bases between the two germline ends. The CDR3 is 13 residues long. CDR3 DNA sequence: TGTGCCACCAGTGTGCTAGAACTCTACGAGCAGTACTTC. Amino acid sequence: CATSVLELYEQYF.

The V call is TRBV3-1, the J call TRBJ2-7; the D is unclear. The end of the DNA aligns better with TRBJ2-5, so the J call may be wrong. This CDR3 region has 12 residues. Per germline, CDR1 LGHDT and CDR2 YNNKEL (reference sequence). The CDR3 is CASSQNRMTQYF. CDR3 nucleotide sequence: TGTGCCAGCAGCCAGAATAGGATGACCCAGTACTTC.

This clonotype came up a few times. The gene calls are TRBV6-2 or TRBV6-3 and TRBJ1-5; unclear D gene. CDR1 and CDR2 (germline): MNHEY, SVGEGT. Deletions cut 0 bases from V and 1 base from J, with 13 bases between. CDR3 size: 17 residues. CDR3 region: CASSYSFGENSNQPQHF. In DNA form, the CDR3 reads TGTGCCAGCAGTTACTCATTCGGGGAGAACAGCAATCAGCCCCAGCATTTT.

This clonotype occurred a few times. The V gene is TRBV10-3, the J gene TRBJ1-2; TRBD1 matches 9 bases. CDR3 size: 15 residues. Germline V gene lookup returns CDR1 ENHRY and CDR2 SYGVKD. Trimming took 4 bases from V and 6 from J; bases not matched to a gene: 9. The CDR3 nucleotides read TGTGCCATCAGTGGCGTGGACAGGGGACGTGATGGCTACACCTTC. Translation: CAISGVDRGRDGYTF.

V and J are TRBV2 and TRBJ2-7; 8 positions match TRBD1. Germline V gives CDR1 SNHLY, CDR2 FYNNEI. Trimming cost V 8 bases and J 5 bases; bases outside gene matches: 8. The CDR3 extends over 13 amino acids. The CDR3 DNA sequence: TGTGCCAGCTTCCAGGACAGGGTAGACGAGCAGTACTTC. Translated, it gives CASFQDRVDEQYF.

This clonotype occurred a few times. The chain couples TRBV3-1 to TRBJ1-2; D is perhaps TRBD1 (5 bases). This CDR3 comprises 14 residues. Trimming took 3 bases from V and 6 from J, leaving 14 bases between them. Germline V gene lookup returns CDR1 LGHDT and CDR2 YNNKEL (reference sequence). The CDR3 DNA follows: TGTGCCAGCAGCCAGACAGAGAAGCGGGATGGCTACACCTTC. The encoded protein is CASSQTEKRDGYTF.

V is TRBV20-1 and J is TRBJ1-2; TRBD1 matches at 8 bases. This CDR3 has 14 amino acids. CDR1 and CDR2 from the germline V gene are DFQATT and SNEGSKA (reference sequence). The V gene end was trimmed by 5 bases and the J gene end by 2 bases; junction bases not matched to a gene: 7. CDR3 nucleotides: TGCAGTGCTGCCGTTCGGACAGGGAACTATGGCTACACCTTC. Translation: CSAAVRTGNYGYTF.

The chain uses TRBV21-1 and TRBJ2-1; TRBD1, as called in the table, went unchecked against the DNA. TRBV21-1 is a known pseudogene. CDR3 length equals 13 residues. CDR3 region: CASPGQGYNEQFF. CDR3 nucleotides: TGTGCCAGCCCGGGACAGGGGTATAATGAGCAGTTCTTC.

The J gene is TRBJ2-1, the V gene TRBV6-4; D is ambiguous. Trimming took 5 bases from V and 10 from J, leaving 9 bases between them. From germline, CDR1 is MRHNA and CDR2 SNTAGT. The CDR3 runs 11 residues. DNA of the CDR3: TGTGCCAGCAGTAAACCAGGAGAGCAGTTCTTC. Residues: CASSKPGEQFF.

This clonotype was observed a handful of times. Here the CDR3 DNA reads TGTGCCAGCAGCTTAACCGGCCTAGCGGTGAGCTCCTACAATGAGCAGTTCTTC. Encoded protein: CASSLTGLAVSSYNEQFF. This sequence joins TRBV7-3 and TRBJ2-1, with TRBD2 identical over 7 bases. Germline CDR1 SGHTA, CDR2 FQGTGA. CDR3 length equals 18 residues. V gave up 0 bases and J gave up 0 bases; unmatched junction bases: 8.

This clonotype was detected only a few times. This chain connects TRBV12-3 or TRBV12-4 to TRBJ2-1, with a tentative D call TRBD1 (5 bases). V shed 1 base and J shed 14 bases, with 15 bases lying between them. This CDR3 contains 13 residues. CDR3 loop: CASSLGGPLGEFF. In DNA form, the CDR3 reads TGTGCCAGCAGTTTAGGGGGCCCTCTAGGAGAGTTCTTC.

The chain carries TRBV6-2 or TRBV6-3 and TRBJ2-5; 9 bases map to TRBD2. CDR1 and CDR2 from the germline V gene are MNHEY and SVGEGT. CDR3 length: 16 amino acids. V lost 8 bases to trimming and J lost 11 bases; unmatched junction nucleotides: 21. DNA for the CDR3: TGTGCCAGCCGCCTCATCCTAGCGGGACCCTACAATGAGCAGTACTTC. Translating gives CASRLILAGPYNEQYF.

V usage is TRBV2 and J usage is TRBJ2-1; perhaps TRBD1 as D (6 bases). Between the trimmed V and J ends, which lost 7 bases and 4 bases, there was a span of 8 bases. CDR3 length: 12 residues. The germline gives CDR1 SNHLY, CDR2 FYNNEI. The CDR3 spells CASNRVYNEQFF. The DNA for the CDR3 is TGTGCCAGCAACAGGGTTTACAATGAGCAGTTCTTC.

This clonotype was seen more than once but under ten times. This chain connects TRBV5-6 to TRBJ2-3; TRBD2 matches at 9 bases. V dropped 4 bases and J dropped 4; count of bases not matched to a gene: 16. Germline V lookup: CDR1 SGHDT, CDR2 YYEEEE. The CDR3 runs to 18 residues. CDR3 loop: CASSPLMLAGVSSDTQYF. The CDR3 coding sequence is TGTGCCAGCAGCCCCTTAATGTTAGCGGGAGTATCATCAGATACGCAGTATTTT. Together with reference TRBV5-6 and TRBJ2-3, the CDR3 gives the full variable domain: DAGVTQSPTHLIKTRGQQVTLRCSPKSGHDTVSWYQQALGQGPQFIFQYYEEEERQRGNFPDRFSGHQFPNYSSELNVNALLLGDSALYLCASSPLMLAGVSSDTQYFGPGTRLTVL.

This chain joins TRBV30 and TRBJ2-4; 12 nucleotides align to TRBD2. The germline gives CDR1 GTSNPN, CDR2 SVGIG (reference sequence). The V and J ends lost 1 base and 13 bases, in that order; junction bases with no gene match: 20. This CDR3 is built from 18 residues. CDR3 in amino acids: CAWSGTSGITTPYNEQYF. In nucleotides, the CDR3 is TGTGCCTGGAGTGGGACTAGCGGGATCACCACACCTTACAATGAGCAGTACTTC.

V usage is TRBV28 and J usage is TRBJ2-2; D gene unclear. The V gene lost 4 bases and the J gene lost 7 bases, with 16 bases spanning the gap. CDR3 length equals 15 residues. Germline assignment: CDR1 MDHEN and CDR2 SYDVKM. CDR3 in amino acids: CASSSQSKGYGELFF. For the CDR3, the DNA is TGTGCCAGCAGTTCGCAGAGCAAGGGATACGGGGAGCTGTTTTTT. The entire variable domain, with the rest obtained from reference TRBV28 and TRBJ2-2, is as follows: DVKVTQSSRYLVKRTGEKVFLECVQDMDHENMFWYRQDPGLGLRLIYFSYDVKMKEKGDIPEGYSVSREKKERFSLILESASTNQTSMYLCASSSQSKGYGELFFGEGSRLTVL.

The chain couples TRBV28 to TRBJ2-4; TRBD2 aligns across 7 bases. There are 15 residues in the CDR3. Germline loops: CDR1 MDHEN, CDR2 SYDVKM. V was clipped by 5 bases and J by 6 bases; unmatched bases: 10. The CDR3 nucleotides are TGTGCCAGCAGTAGCGGCGGGAGAAGCGGAAACATTCAGTACTTC. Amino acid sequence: CASSSGGRSGNIQYF.

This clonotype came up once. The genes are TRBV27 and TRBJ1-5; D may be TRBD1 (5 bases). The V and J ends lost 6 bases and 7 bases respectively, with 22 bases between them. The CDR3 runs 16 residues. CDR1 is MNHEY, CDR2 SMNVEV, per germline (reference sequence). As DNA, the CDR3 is TGTGCCAGCAGGCCGGATACAGGAGGTGACGAACAGCCCCAGCATTTT. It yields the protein CASRPDTGGDEQPQHF.

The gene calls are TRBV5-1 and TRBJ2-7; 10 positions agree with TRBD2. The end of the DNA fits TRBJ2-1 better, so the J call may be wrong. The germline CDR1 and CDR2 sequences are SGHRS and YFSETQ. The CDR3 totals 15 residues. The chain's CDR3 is CASSLLASGSNEQFF. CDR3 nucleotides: TGCGCCAGCAGCTTGTTGGCTAGCGGGAGCAATGAGCAGTTCTTC.